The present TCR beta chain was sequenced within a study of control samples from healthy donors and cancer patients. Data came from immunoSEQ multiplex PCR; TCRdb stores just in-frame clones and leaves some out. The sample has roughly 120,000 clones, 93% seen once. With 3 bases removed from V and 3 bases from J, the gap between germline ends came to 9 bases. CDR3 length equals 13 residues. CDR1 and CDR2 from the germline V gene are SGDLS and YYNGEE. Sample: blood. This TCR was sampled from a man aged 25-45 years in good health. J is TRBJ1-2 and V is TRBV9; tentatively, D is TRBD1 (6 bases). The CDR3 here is CASSDGQHYGYTF. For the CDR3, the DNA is TGTGCCAGCAGCGACGGACAGCACTATGGCTACACCTTC.